Following are 19 T cell receptor beta chains from one sample sequenced in a study of blood T cell repertoires in COVID-19. Assay used: immunoSEQ multiplex PCR; TCRdb lists only in-frame clones, some missing. The sample yields some 180,000 clones, 75% to 90% seen once. The sample comprised peripheral blood. These receptors came from a woman in her 40s with COVID-19, enrolled during active disease.

The V gene is TRBV27, the J gene TRBJ1-5; tentatively, D is TRBD1 (5 bases). Germline V gene lookup returns CDR1 MNHEY and CDR2 SMNVEV (reference sequence). CDR3 length: 17 residues. V was trimmed by 4 bases and J by 2 bases, leaving 18 bases between them. In DNA, the CDR3 is TGTGCCAGCAGTTCGGGGACTGGGTCACGGGGCAATCAGCCCCAGCATTTT. This codes for CASSSGTGSRGNQPQHF.

The chain combines TRBV29-1 with TRBJ1-2; D is perhaps TRBD1 (6 bases). The CDR3 is 14 residues long. Deletions cut 5 bases from V and 1 base from J, with 14 bases between. Germline V gene lookup returns CDR1 SQVTM and CDR2 ANQGSEA. Here the CDR3 DNA reads TGCAGCGTTTCCCGGGACATAAATAACTATGGCTACACCTTC. This gives the protein CSVSRDINNYGYTF.

The chain employs TRBV24-1 and TRBJ1-5; 8 nucleotides agree with TRBD1. V lost 3 bases and J lost 3; bases outside the gene matches: 3. This CDR3 region has 15 residues. Germline loops: CDR1 KGHDR, CDR2 SFDVKD. CDR3 amino acids: CATSDPTGDNQPQHF. The CDR3 DNA sequence: TGTGCCACCAGTGATCCGACAGGGGACAATCAGCCCCAGCATTTT.

V is TRBV14 and J is TRBJ2-1; 9 bases map to TRBD2. The CDR3 consists of 15 residues. Germline-derived CDR1 and CDR2 are SGHDN and FVKESK. Trimming removed 0 bases from V and 7 bases from J; junction bases left unmatched: 4. The CDR3 region is CASSQDLLAGNEQFF. The CDR3, as DNA: TGTGCCAGCAGCCAAGATCTACTAGCGGGTAATGAGCAGTTCTTC.

V gene TRBV3-1 (or the pseudogene TRBV3-2) combines with J gene TRBJ2-2; no reliable D call. V was trimmed by 1 base and J by 7 bases, leaving 7 bases between them. This CDR3 contains 13 residues. CDR1 LGHDT and CDR2 YNNKEL come from the germline V gene (reference sequence). The CDR3 DNA reads TGTGCCAGCAGCCAAGGCGAGGTCGGGGAGCTGTTTTTT. Translated: CASSQGEVGELFF.

This clone was counted once. The chain uses TRBV19 and TRBJ1-5, with TRBD1 identical over 8 bases. V lost 6 bases to trimming and J lost 5 bases; unmatched junction nucleotides: 6. The CDR3 is 14 residues long. Germline V gene sequence: CDR1 LNHDA, CDR2 SQIVND (reference sequence). The CDR3 reads CASSRTGMDQPQHF. As DNA, the CDR3 is TGTGCCAGTAGCCGGACAGGGATGGATCAGCCCCAGCATTTT.

The V call is TRBV27, the J call TRBJ1-1, with D possibly being TRBD1 (5 bases). The CDR3 spans 12 residues. CDR1 MNHEY and CDR2 SMNVEV come from the germline V gene (reference sequence). The germline V and J ends were trimmed by 3 bases and 6 bases, with 8 bases remaining between them. The CDR3 region is CASSFGGAEAFF. The CDR3 bases are TGTGCCAGCAGTTTCGGGGGGGCTGAAGCTTTCTTT.

The V gene is TRBV24-1, the J gene TRBJ2-3; 10 bases match TRBD2. The germline V gene has CDR1 KGHDR and CDR2 SFDVKD. V trimming: 1 base; J trimming: 4 bases; junction bases outside the gene matches: 4. The length of the CDR3 is 16 residues. CDR3 region: CATSDLSGRAADTQYF. CDR3 in DNA: TGTGCCACCAGTGATTTAAGCGGGAGGGCGGCAGATACGCAGTATTTT.

The chain joins TRBV28 to TRBJ1-5, with TRBD1 as a possible D gene (6 bases). CDR3 size: 15 residues. The germline gives CDR1 MDHEN, CDR2 SYDVKM. The germline V and J ends were trimmed by 2 bases and 9 bases, with 17 bases remaining between them. The CDR3: CASSLDRTVMRPQHF. The DNA of the CDR3 is TGTGCCAGCAGTTTAGACCGGACAGTGATGCGGCCCCAGCATTTT.

The chain is built from TRBV27 and TRBJ2-5; 9 nucleotides align to TRBD2. The germline gives CDR1 MNHEY, CDR2 SMNVEV (reference sequence). Trimming at V came to 3 bases and at J to 3 bases, leaving 5 bases not matched to a gene. The CDR3 runs 15 residues. The CDR3 protein is CASSFGGRAEETQYF. In DNA, the CDR3 is TGTGCCAGCAGTTTTGGCGGGAGGGCCGAAGAGACCCAGTACTTC.

This clone was seen only a few times. The genes are TRBV6-1 and TRBJ2-4; 11 bases match TRBD1. CDR1 MNHNS and CDR2 SASEGT come from the germline V gene. The CDR3 consists of 15 residues. Trimming at V came to 3 bases and at J to 3 bases, leaving 1 base not matched to a gene. CDR3 in amino acids: CASSDGTGGKNIQYF. In nucleotides, the CDR3 is TGTGCCAGCAGTGACGGGACAGGGGGCAAAAACATTCAGTACTTC.

The chain has TRBV3-1 (or the pseudogene TRBV3-2) and TRBJ1-3; D remains ambiguous. Deletions cut 6 bases from V and 1 base from J, with 4 bases between. The CDR3 has 12 residues. Germline values: CDR1 LGHDT, CDR2 YNNKEL (reference sequence). The CDR3 spells CASSRSGNTIYF. The CDR3 DNA reads TGTGCCAGCAGTCGGTCTGGAAACACCATATATTTT.

Worth noting for this clone: A read error may produce the germline difference seen at one junction end. V usage is TRBV7-7 and J usage is TRBJ1-3, with TRBD1 identical over 8 bases. There are 16 residues in the CDR3. CDR1 is SSHAT and CDR2 is FNYEAQ in the germline V gene (reference sequence). This chain's CDR3 is CASSGRTGPSGNTIYF. CDR3 DNA: TGTGCTAGCAGCGGAAGGACAGGGCCCTCTGGAAACACCATATATTTT.

This clone has only one observation. J is TRBJ2-5 and V is TRBV18; the D is unclear. Germline values: CDR1 KGHSH, CDR2 LQKENI. This CDR3 region has 11 residues. Trimming removed 4 bases from V and 3 bases from J, with 3 bases in between. Written as DNA, the CDR3 is TGTGCCAGCTCACGTAAAGAGACCCAGTACTTC. Translated: CASSRKETQYF.

V gene TRBV7-8 combines with J gene TRBJ1-1; no clear D. The CDR3 runs to 14 residues. Germline V gene lookup returns CDR1 SGHVS and CDR2 FQNEAQ. The V end lost 3 bases, the J end lost 4 bases, and 12 bases lay between the germline ends. The CDR3 DNA is TGTGCCAGCAGCTTTGTTCCAACAACCACTGAAGCTTTCTTT. Translation gives CASSFVPTTTEAFF.

The chain recombines TRBV27 with TRBJ2-7; 8 bases match TRBD1. Germline CDR1 reads MNHEY; CDR2 reads SMNVEV (reference sequence). There are 14 residues in the CDR3. The ends lost 4 bases at V and 3 bases at J; junction bases unmatched: 5. CDR3 region: CASSWGTGDYEQYF. The CDR3 region has the DNA TGTGCCAGCAGTTGGGGGACAGGCGACTACGAGCAGTACTTC.

The chain is built from TRBV19 and TRBJ1-4, with 8 bases aligning to TRBD1. Per germline, CDR1 LNHDA and CDR2 SQIVND (reference sequence). The V segment lost 7 bases and the J segment 4 bases; nucleotides outside the gene matches: 8. CDR3 size: 15 residues. The CDR3 DNA reads as TGTGCCAGTATGGAAGGACAGGGTTATAATGAAAAACTGTTTTTT. Amino acids: CASMEGQGYNEKLFF.

V is TRBV5-1 and J is TRBJ2-1, with 9 bases lining up with TRBD2. CDR1 and CDR2 (germline): SGHRS, YFSETQ. V shed 2 bases, J shed 5 bases, and the junction held 2 bases outside the gene matches. The CDR3 contains 14 residues. CDR3 residues: CASSFGLANNEQFF. The CDR3 bases are TGCGCCAGCAGCTTTGGACTAGCGAACAATGAGCAGTTCTTC.

This chain uses TRBV21-1 with TRBJ2-7; TRBD1 is the table's D call and was not checked against the DNA. TRBV21-1 is an annotated pseudogene. This CDR3 region has 18 residues. The CDR3 is CASSKDKTKGQGIYEQYF. CDR3 nucleotides: TGTGCCAGCAGCAAAGACAAAACCAAAGGACAGGGGATCTACGAGCAGTACTTC.